A selection of T cell receptor beta chains follows, all from one sample in a study of Graves' ophthalmopathy and Graves' hyperthyroidism. TCRdb re-analysed the multiplex PCR reads in MiXCR, keeping a single row per CDR3 protein. The sample shows 900,000 to 1,200,000 distinct CDR3 sequences, about 35% of them seen only once. Sequencing was done on a sample of peripheral blood or thyroid tissue (not recorded which). The receptors were sampled from an adult man with Graves' hyperthyroidism. Both conserved end residues are part of each CDR3. A D gene is named only where the DNA matches it firmly. A clone size is listed for some rows: how often the clone was seen (once, few, many), or a class if it is expanded.

V gene: TRBV29-1; D gene: TRBD1; J gene: TRBJ1-2; clone size: -; CDR3 DNA: TGCAGCGTATACGACAGGGGGGACTATGGCTACACCTTC; CDR3 protein: CSVYDRGDYGYTF
V gene: TRBV15; D gene: -; J gene: TRBJ2-7; clone size: -; CDR3 DNA: TGTGCCACCAGCAGAGATCTCGGGGGCTCCAACGAGCAGTACTTC; CDR3 protein: CATSRDLGGSNEQYF
V gene: TRBV7-2; D gene: -; J gene: TRBJ2-5; clone size: -; CDR3 DNA: TGTGCCAGCAGCTTTGGGCGGTGGAGGGAGGAGGATTTTAGACAAGAGACCCAGTACTTC; CDR3 protein: CASSFGRWREEDFRQETQYF
V gene: TRBV15; D gene: TRBD1; J gene: TRBJ1-2; clone size: -; CDR3 DNA: TGTGCCACCAGCAGAGATAACAGGGGCGCTAACTATGGCTACACCTTC; CDR3 protein: CATSRDNRGANYGYTF
V gene: TRBV10-3; D gene: -; J gene: TRBJ2-7; clone size: -; CDR3 DNA: TGTGCCATCAGTGATCCTCTGAGGGCGGCTTACGAGCAGTACTTC; CDR3 protein: CAISDPLRAAYEQYF
V gene: TRBV10-3; D gene: -; J gene: TRBJ1-6; clone size: -; CDR3 DNA: TGTGCCATCAGTGAAGAGGGATCACCCCTCCACTTT; CDR3 protein: CAISEEGSPLHF
V gene: TRBV7-2; D gene: -; J gene: TRBJ1-1; clone size: many; CDR3 DNA: TGTGCCAGCAGCAAACACGACAGGCTGAACACTGAAGCTTTCTTT; CDR3 protein: CASSKHDRLNTEAFF
V gene: TRBV12-3/TRBV12-4; D gene: -; J gene: TRBJ1-5; clone size: many; CDR3 DNA: TGTGCCAGCAGTTTGACAGAAAATCAGCCCCAGCATTTT; CDR3 protein: CASSLTENQPQHF
V gene: TRBV6-2/TRBV6-3; D gene: -; J gene: TRBJ1-1; clone size: -; CDR3 DNA: TGTGCCAGCGGCCAAGCCAGGATGAACACTGAAGCTTTCTTT; CDR3 protein: CASGQARMNTEAFF
V gene: TRBV29-1; D gene: -; J gene: TRBJ2-7; clone size: many; CDR3 DNA: TGCAGCGTTGAGAGTTGGACGGGCTACGAGCAGTACTTC; CDR3 protein: CSVESWTGYEQYF
V gene: TRBV20-1; D gene: -; J gene: TRBJ1-2; clone size: many; CDR3 DNA: TGCAGTGCTAGCGTGGCAGGGGAGGTGTCTGGCTACACCTTC; CDR3 protein: CSASVAGEVSGYTF
V gene: TRBV2; D gene: TRBD2; J gene: TRBJ2-1; clone size: -; CDR3 DNA: TGTGCCAGCAGTGAACTCCTAGCGGGGGCCAATGAGCAGTTCTTC; CDR3 protein: CASSELLAGANEQFF
V gene: TRBV11-2; D gene: TRBD2; J gene: TRBJ2-7; clone size: many; CDR3 DNA: TGTGCCAGCAGCTGGACTAGTAGCGAGCAGTACTTC; CDR3 protein: CASSWTSSEQYF
V gene: TRBV15; D gene: -; J gene: TRBJ1-5; clone size: many; CDR3 DNA: TGTGCCACCAGCAGAGGTCCCGTTTCTGACCCTCTTCAGCATTTT; CDR3 protein: CATSRGPVSDPLQHF
V gene: TRBV5-4; D gene: -; J gene: TRBJ2-3; clone size: -; CDR3 DNA: TGTGCCAGCAGCTTGGGGGGGGACCGTGGTATGGATACGCAGTATTTT; CDR3 protein: CASSLGGDRGMDTQYF
V gene: TRBV6-2/TRBV6-3; D gene: -; J gene: TRBJ2-7; clone size: few; CDR3 DNA: TGTGCCAGCGCGTGGGGACCTATCTATGAGCAGTACTTC; CDR3 protein: CASAWGPIYEQYF
V gene: TRBV9; D gene: TRBD1; J gene: TRBJ1-1; clone size: -; CDR3 DNA: TGTGCCAGCAGCGGACAGGGCTTTGGGACTGAAGCTTTCTTT; CDR3 protein: CASSGQGFGTEAFF
V gene: TRBV2; D gene: -; J gene: TRBJ1-6; clone size: -; CDR3 DNA: TGTGCCAGCAGCTTAGGAGGACAGAGGCGCTCCTATAATTCACCCCTCCACTTT; CDR3 protein: CASSLGGQRRSYNSPLHF
V gene: TRBV15; D gene: -; J gene: TRBJ1-2; clone size: many; CDR3 DNA: TGTGCCACCAGCAGAGATGGAAACAGGGCCTTTTATGGCTACACCTTC; CDR3 protein: CATSRDGNRAFYGYTF
V gene: TRBV28; D gene: TRBD1; J gene: TRBJ2-7; clone size: -; CDR3 DNA: TGTGCCAGCAGCCAACAGGGGGCTGTCGACGAGCAGTACTTC; CDR3 protein: CASSQQGAVDEQYF
V gene: TRBV5-6; D gene: -; J gene: TRBJ2-5; clone size: many; CDR3 DNA: TGTGCCAGCAGCCCGTACACCCAAGAGACCCAGTACTTC; CDR3 protein: CASSPYTQETQYF
V gene: TRBV20-1; D gene: TRBD1; J gene: TRBJ2-5; clone size: -; CDR3 DNA: TGCAGTGCTAGAGAGTTAGGACAGGGGACCCAAGAGACCCAGTACTTC; CDR3 protein: CSARELGQGTQETQYF
V gene: TRBV14; D gene: -; J gene: TRBJ2-7; clone size: many; CDR3 DNA: TGTGCCAGCAGCCAAGTTCGTCATAGGATCGATTCCTACGAGCAGTACTTC; CDR3 protein: CASSQVRHRIDSYEQYF
V gene: TRBV20-1; D gene: -; J gene: TRBJ1-1; clone size: few; CDR3 DNA: TGCAGTGCTAGAGAGGGGACACGGAACACTGAAGCTTTCTTT; CDR3 protein: CSAREGTRNTEAFF
V gene: TRBV20-1; D gene: -; J gene: TRBJ2-2; clone size: many; CDR3 DNA: TGCAGTGCTAGAGCACGGAACACCGGGGAGCTGTTTTTT; CDR3 protein: CSARARNTGELFF
V gene: TRBV6-5; D gene: TRBD1; J gene: TRBJ1-6; clone size: many; CDR3 DNA: TGTGCCAGCAGTTACAGGGACAGAAATTCACCCCTCCACTTT; CDR3 protein: CASSYRDRNSPLHF
V gene: TRBV28; D gene: -; J gene: TRBJ1-5; clone size: -; CDR3 DNA: TGTGCCAGCAGTTTAGGTGGACAGCGCCCGAATTTT; CDR3 protein: CASSLGGQRPNF
V gene: TRBV4-3; D gene: TRBD1; J gene: TRBJ1-2; clone size: -; CDR3 DNA: TGCGCCAGCAGCCAGGACAGGACCATCTATGGCTACACCTTC; CDR3 protein: CASSQDRTIYGYTF
V gene: TRBV7-9; D gene: -; J gene: TRBJ1-2; clone size: -; CDR3 DNA: TGTGCCAGCAGCTTAGTGGGGGTGGAGGTCTATGGCTACACCTTC; CDR3 protein: CASSLVGVEVYGYTF
V gene: TRBV7-2; D gene: TRBD1; J gene: TRBJ1-6; clone size: -; CDR3 DNA: TGTGCCAGCAGTCTAGACAGGGACTATAATTCACCCCTCCACTTT; CDR3 protein: CASSLDRDYNSPLHF
V gene: TRBV24-1; D gene: TRBD1; J gene: TRBJ2-5; clone size: -; CDR3 DNA: TGTGCCACCAGTGACCTTACAGGGGTCGGTGAGACCCAGTACTTC; CDR3 protein: CATSDLTGVGETQYF
V gene: TRBV19; D gene: -; J gene: TRBJ2-2; clone size: few; CDR3 DNA: TGTGCCAGTAGTACTCCTACTAGATCCACCGGGGAGCTGCTTTTT; CDR3 protein: CASSTPTRSTGELLF
V gene: TRBV12-3/TRBV12-4; D gene: -; J gene: TRBJ1-6; clone size: many; CDR3 DNA: TGTGCCAGCAGTCAACTGGGGGATTCACCCCTCCACTTT; CDR3 protein: CASSQLGDSPLHF
V gene: TRBV7-8; D gene: TRBD1; J gene: TRBJ1-2; clone size: many; CDR3 DNA: TGTGCCAGCAGCTTTATCGGGACAGGAGCTAACTATGGCTACACCTTC; CDR3 protein: CASSFIGTGANYGYTF
V gene: TRBV5-8; D gene: -; J gene: TRBJ2-5; clone size: many; CDR3 DNA: TGTGCCAGCAGCTTGGTGTCAGGACTGTACCAAGAGACCCAGTACTTC; CDR3 protein: CASSLVSGLYQETQYF
V gene: TRBV29-1; D gene: -; J gene: TRBJ1-2; clone size: many; CDR3 DNA: TGCAGCGTTGAAGACAGTGGGGTTGGCTACACCTTC; CDR3 protein: CSVEDSGVGYTF
V gene: TRBV10-3; D gene: TRBD1; J gene: TRBJ2-5; clone size: few; CDR3 DNA: TGTGCCAGCACCGATCGCCGGGACAGGAAACAAGAGACCCAGTACTTC; CDR3 protein: CASTDRRDRKQETQYF
V gene: TRBV7-9; D gene: TRBD1; J gene: TRBJ2-2; clone size: few; CDR3 DNA: TGCGCCAGCAGCCAAGGAGACAGGGGCCACACCGGGGAGCTGTTTTTT; CDR3 protein: CASSQGDRGHTGELFF
V gene: TRBV10-3; D gene: -; J gene: TRBJ2-7; clone size: -; CDR3 DNA: TGTGCCAGCGGGGCTTTAAACTACGAGCAGTACTTC; CDR3 protein: CASGALNYEQYF
V gene: TRBV7-2; D gene: -; J gene: TRBJ2-7; clone size: -; CDR3 DNA: TGTGCCAGTAGTTGGGAGTTGGGATTATACGAGCAGTACTTC; CDR3 protein: CASSWELGLYEQYF
V gene: TRBV24-1; D gene: TRBD1; J gene: TRBJ2-5; clone size: few; CDR3 DNA: TGTGCCACCAGTGGTCAAGGGGGCGTGGAGACCCAGTACTTC; CDR3 protein: CATSGQGGVETQYF
V gene: TRBV7-8; D gene: -; J gene: TRBJ2-7; clone size: -; CDR3 DNA: TGTGCCAGCAGCCCGGTTACAGGGAGGGCCTCCTACGAGCAGTACTTC; CDR3 protein: CASSPVTGRASYEQYF
V gene: TRBV7-9; D gene: -; J gene: TRBJ1-5; clone size: many; CDR3 DNA: TGTGCCAGCAGCTTAGCGGGGGCCCTAAATCAGCCCCAGCATTTT; CDR3 protein: CASSLAGALNQPQHF
V gene: TRBV12-3/TRBV12-4; D gene: -; J gene: TRBJ2-5; clone size: -; CDR3 DNA: TGTGCCAGCAGTTTAGCTTGGGCCACGGGGCAGTACCAAGAGACCCAGTACTTC; CDR3 protein: CASSLAWATGQYQETQYF
V gene: TRBV6-2/TRBV6-3; D gene: TRBD2; J gene: TRBJ2-7; clone size: once; CDR3 DNA: TGTGCCAGCAGTTACGATACTAGATCGGGAGGGTCCTACGAGCAGTACTTC; CDR3 protein: CASSYDTRSGGSYEQYF
V gene: TRBV10-3; D gene: -; J gene: TRBJ2-7; clone size: -; CDR3 DNA: TGTGCCATCAGAGGGGGTGAGTTCTACGAGCAGTACTTC; CDR3 protein: CAIRGGEFYEQYF
V gene: TRBV7-9; D gene: -; J gene: TRBJ1-2; clone size: -; CDR3 DNA: TGTGCCAGCAGCTTACACAGCATGAATGGCTACACCTTC; CDR3 protein: CASSLHSMNGYTF
V gene: TRBV7-2; D gene: TRBD1; J gene: TRBJ2-3; clone size: -; CDR3 DNA: TGTGCCAGCAGCTCTGGACAGGGGAGGACAGATACGCAGTATTTT; CDR3 protein: CASSSGQGRTDTQYF
V gene: TRBV5-1; D gene: -; J gene: TRBJ2-2; clone size: -; CDR3 DNA: TGCGCCAGCACGAGCACTACATCGAACACCGGGGAGCTGTTTTTT; CDR3 protein: CASTSTTSNTGELFF
V gene: TRBV7-9; D gene: -; J gene: TRBJ1-2; clone size: -; CDR3 DNA: TGTGCCAGCAGCTTAGATGGGAGCTCCTATGGCTACACCTTC; CDR3 protein: CASSLDGSSYGYTF
V gene: TRBV7-9; D gene: -; J gene: TRBJ2-7; clone size: many; CDR3 DNA: TGTGCCAGCAGCTCCACGCTCAGGGGAAAAGACTACGAGCAGTACTTC; CDR3 protein: CASSSTLRGKDYEQYF